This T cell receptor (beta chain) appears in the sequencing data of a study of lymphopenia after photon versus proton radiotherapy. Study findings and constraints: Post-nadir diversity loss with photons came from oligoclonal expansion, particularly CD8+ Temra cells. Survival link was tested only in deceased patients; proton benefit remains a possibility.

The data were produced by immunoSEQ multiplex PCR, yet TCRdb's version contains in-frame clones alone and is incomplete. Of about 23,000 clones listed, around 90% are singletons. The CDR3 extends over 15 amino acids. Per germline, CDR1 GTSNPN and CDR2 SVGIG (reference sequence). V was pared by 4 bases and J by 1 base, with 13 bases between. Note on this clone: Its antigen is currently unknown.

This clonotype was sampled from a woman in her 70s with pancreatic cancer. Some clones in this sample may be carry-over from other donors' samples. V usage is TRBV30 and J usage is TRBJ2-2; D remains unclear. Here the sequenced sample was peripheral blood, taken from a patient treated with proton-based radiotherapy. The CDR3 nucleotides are TGTGCCTGGACTCGAGGAGCGCTGAACACCGGGGAGCTGTTTTTT. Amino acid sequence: CAWTRGALNTGELFF.